This T cell receptor (beta chain) is from a study of OX40 agonist ivuxolimab in advanced cancers. About the study: Dose-escalation cases comprised hepatocellular carcinoma, melanoma, renal cell or head and neck cancer. One patient with hepatocellular carcinoma and two with cutaneous melanoma, three in all, had partial responses. The study's findings and limits: More expanded clones were seen, on average, in CD8+ T cells than in CD4+. Dosing at 0.1 to 3.0 mg/kg was accompanied by clonal expansion of CD4+ and CD8+ blood T cells by week 6.

Of note for this clone: The antigen is unknown.

Sequenced by immunoSEQ multiplex PCR; TCRdb stores in-frame clones only, minus some. Among tens of thousands of clones, 88% were seen once, and the ten largest hold approximately 4%. Deletions cut 8 bases from V and 5 bases from J, with 9 bases between. Per germline, CDR1 MNHEY and CDR2 SVGAGI. The CDR3 runs to 12 residues. The sequenced sample was CD4+ or CD8+ T cells sorted from blood, obtained in a trial of the OX40 agonist ivuxolimab. The V gene is TRBV6-5, the J gene TRBJ2-2; D unresolved. This receptor was taken from an adult with an advanced solid tumor such as melanoma, head and neck, liver or kidney cancer. CDR3 region: CASSLRTGELFF. The CDR3, as DNA: TGTGCCAGCTCCCTCCGAACCGGGGAGCTGTTTTTT.